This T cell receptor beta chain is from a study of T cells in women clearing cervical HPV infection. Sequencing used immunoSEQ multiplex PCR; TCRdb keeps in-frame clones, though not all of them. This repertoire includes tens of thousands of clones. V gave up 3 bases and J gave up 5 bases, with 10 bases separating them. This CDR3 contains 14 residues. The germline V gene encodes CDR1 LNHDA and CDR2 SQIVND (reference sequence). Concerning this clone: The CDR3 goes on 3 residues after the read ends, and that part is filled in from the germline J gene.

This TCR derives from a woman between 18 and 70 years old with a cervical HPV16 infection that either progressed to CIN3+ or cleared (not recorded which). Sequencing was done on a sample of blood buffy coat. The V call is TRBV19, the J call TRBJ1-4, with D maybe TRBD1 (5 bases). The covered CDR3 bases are TGTGCCAGTAGTATCGACAGATTAAATGAAAAA. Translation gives CASSIDRLNEK. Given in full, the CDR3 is CASSIDRLNEKLFF.